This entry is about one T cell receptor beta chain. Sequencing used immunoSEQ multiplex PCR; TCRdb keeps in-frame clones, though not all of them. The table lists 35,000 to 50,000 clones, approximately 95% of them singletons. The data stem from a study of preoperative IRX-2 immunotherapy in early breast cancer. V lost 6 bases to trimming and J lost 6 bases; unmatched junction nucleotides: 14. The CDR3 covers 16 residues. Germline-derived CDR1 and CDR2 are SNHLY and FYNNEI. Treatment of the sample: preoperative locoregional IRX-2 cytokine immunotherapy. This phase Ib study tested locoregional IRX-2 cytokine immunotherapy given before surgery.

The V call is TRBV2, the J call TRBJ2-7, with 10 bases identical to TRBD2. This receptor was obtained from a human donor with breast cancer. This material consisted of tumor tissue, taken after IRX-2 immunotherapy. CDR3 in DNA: TGTGCCAGCAGGGTAAGTCGGACTAGCGGTTCGTCCGAGCAGTACTTC. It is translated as CASRVSRTSGSSEQYF.